This T cell receptor (beta chain) is from a study of blood T cell repertoires in COVID-19. It was during active infection that Seattle patients were enrolled and then longitudinally followed. In the original analysis: Reference gene primer amplification in the assay estimated nucleated cell counts. Sequencing used immunoSEQ multiplex PCR; TCRdb keeps in-frame clones, though not all of them. V and J calls and clone size are copied from that table; D and trimming were computed from the DNA. This table has roughly 380,000 clones, around nine tenths appearing once. The source is a woman in her fifties or sixties with COVID-19, enrolled during active disease. Sequencing was performed on peripheral blood.

The CDR3 DNA sequence: TGTGCGACGGGGGTCTACGAGCAGTACTTC. This sequence encodes CATGVYEQYF. The V gene is TRBV6-5, the J gene TRBJ2-7; maybe TRBD2 (6 bases). CDR3 length equals 10 residues. Germline loops: CDR1 MNHEY, CDR2 SVGAGI.